This entry lists 12 T cell receptor beta chains sequenced from one sample in a study of response to subunit inactivated influenza vaccine. TCRdb analysed the RT-PCR reads with MiXCR anew, one entry per CDR3 protein. The sample yields hundreds of thousands of distinct CDR3 sequences, approximately 15% seen once. This material consisted of PBMCs from blood, taken less than 13 days after vaccination. The source of these receptors is a man between 50 and 59 years old who received an inactivated influenza vaccine.

The chain combines TRBV11-2 with TRBJ2-4; D unresolved. From germline, CDR1 is SGHAT and CDR2 FQNNGV. The V end was cut by 2 bases, the J end by 7 bases, with 12 bases between. CDR3 length: 14 residues. CDR3 nucleotides: TGTGCCAGCAGCTTATTTTCGTCTATCAACATTCAGTACTTC. Translation gives CASSLFSSINIQYF.

This clonotype was observed a few times. The chain carries TRBV11-2 and TRBJ2-1, with unresolved D. The germline gives CDR1 SGHAT, CDR2 FQNNGV. V lost 2 bases to trimming and J lost 5 bases, with 19 bases between them. This CDR3 has 17 amino acids. The CDR3 bases are TGTGCCAGCAGCTTATTTTCCATCTTTGGCCATCACAATGAGCAGTTCTTC. Amino acids: CASSLFSIFGHHNEQFF.

The table lists this clonotype with many counts. The rearrangement joins TRBV29-1 to TRBJ2-3; 16 bases are a match to TRBD2. The V gene end was trimmed by 5 bases and the J gene end by 1 base; junction bases not matched to a gene: 6. CDR1 and CDR2 from the germline V gene are SQVTM and ANQGSEA. The CDR3 covers 17 residues. CDR3 region: CSVTGTSGRAGTDTQYF. The CDR3 region has the DNA TGCAGCGTTACCGGGACTAGCGGGAGGGCCGGCACAGATACGCAGTATTTT.

This clonotype was counted between two and nine times. The rearrangement links TRBV6-2 or TRBV6-3 to TRBJ2-3, with 9 bases fitting TRBD1. The V gene's germline CDR1 is MNHEY and CDR2 SVGEGT. The CDR3 is made up of 15 amino acids. V was pared by 5 bases and J by 3 bases, with 6 bases of the junction left unmatched. For the CDR3, the DNA is TGTGCCAGCAGTGGACAGGGGAGATTTACAGATACGCAGTATTTT. Amino acids: CASSGQGRFTDTQYF.

This clonotype showed up just a few times. The rearrangement joins TRBV5-1 to TRBJ1-2; D is perhaps TRBD1 (5 bases). Trimming removed 4 bases from V and 3 bases from J, with 13 bases in between. CDR1 and CDR2 from the germline V gene are SGHRS and YFSETQ. This CDR3 region has 14 residues. CDR3 in amino acids: CASSPSTADYGYTF. DNA for the CDR3: TGCGCCAGCAGCCCCTCGACAGCAGACTATGGCTACACCTTC. Full variable domain (missing parts from reference TRBV5-1 and TRBJ1-2): KAGVTQTPRYLIKTRGQQVTLSCSPISGHRSVSWYQQTPGQGLQFLFEYFSETQRNKGNFPGRFSGRQFSNSRSEMNVSTLELGDSALYLCASSPSTADYGYTFGSGTRLTVV.

The chain is built from TRBV10-3 and TRBJ2-1; 7 bases align to TRBD1. Germline V gives CDR1 ENHRY, CDR2 SYGVKD. The CDR3 length is 16 residues. Trimming removed 5 bases from V and 2 bases from J; junction bases left unmatched: 9. The CDR3 sequence is CAISPADRAPYNEQFF. The CDR3 DNA sequence: TGTGCCATCAGTCCCGCAGACAGGGCACCCTACAATGAGCAGTTCTTC.

Many counts were recorded for this clonotype. The rearrangement links TRBV12-3 or TRBV12-4 to TRBJ2-4; unclear D gene. Trimming left V 5 bases short and J 4 bases short, with 6 bases between. The CDR3 is made up of 12 amino acids. CDR3 sequence: CASSSSKNIQYF. The CDR3 DNA follows: TGTGCCAGCAGTAGTTCTAAAAACATTCAGTACTTC.

This clonotype was seen a few times. The CDR3 coding sequence is TGTGCCACTGGAGGGGGGGGTTTTAATCAGCCCCAGCATTTT. Encoded protein: CATGGGGFNQPQHF. The chain combines TRBV15 with TRBJ1-5; D perhaps matches TRBD1 (6 bases). The CDR3 extends over 14 amino acids. Per germline, CDR1 LNHNV and CDR2 YYDKDF (reference sequence). The V end lost 9 bases, the J end lost 4 bases, and 16 bases lay between the germline ends. The variable domain in full, with the rest retrieved from reference TRBV15 and TRBJ1-5, is DAMVIQNPRYQVTQFGKPVTLSCSQTLNHNVMYWYQQKSSQAPKLLFHYYDKDFNNEADTPDNFQSRRPNTSFCFLDIRSPGLGDTAMYLCATGGGGFNQPQHFGDGTRLSIL.

This clonotype was detected only a few times. This chain connects TRBV5-1 to TRBJ2-7; no clear D gene. The CDR3 length is 13 residues. CDR1 is SGHRS and CDR2 is YFSETQ in the germline V gene. The ends were cut back, 3 bases at V and 3 bases at J, with 10 bases in the middle. Written as DNA, the CDR3 is TGCGCCAGCAGCTCGGCTGGGGACTACGAGCAGTACTTC. Residues: CASSSAGDYEQYF.

The chain is built from TRBV5-1 and TRBJ1-1; the D gene is possibly TRBD1 (5 bases). The CDR3 runs 15 residues. V was pared by 0 bases and J by 0 bases, with 9 bases between. Per germline, CDR1 SGHRS and CDR2 YFSETQ. CDR3: CASSLDRQMNTEAFF. In nucleotides, the CDR3 is TGCGCCAGCAGCTTGGACAGGCAAATGAACACTGAAGCTTTCTTT.

This clonotype was observed at least ten times. The genes are TRBV10-3 and TRBJ1-2, with D possibly being TRBD1 (5 bases). The V end lost 0 bases, the J end lost 4 bases, and 9 bases lay between the germline ends. Looked up from germline, CDR1 is ENHRY and CDR2 is SYGVKD. This CDR3 is built from 14 residues. For the CDR3, the DNA is TGTGCCATCAGTGAGTCGGCAGGGTCCTATGGCTACACCTTC. It codes for CAISESAGSYGYTF.

This clonotype was seen a few times. The chain is built from TRBV30 and TRBJ2-1; 14 bases are shared with TRBD2. Germline V gives CDR1 GTSNPN, CDR2 SVGIG (reference sequence). V dropped 5 bases and J dropped 2; count of bases not matched to a gene: 11. The length of the CDR3 is 18 residues. For the CDR3, the DNA is TGTGCCTGGGTCGGCGGAGGGACTAGCGGGAGACCCTACAATGAGCAGTTCTTC. Its translation: CAWVGGGTSGRPYNEQFF.